One T cell receptor (beta chain) is described in this entry. These data originate in a study of blood T cell repertoires in COVID-19. Study information: T cells, B-cell-depleted T cells, or PBMCs supplied cDNA or gDNA.

V gave up 1 base and J gave up 2 bases, with 15 bases separating them. From germline, CDR1 is LNHDA and CDR2 SQIVND (reference sequence). This CDR3 comprises 17 residues. Per the original methods: Amplifying reference gene primers gave estimates of nucleated cell counts. Method: immunoSEQ multiplex PCR; TCRdb's copy keeps in-frame clones and lacks some. That table gives V, J and clone size, and the DNA gave D and trimming. Among around 130,000 clones listed, about 87% were seen once. The sequenced sample was peripheral blood. The chain combines TRBV19 with TRBJ1-3; a weak D match, TRBD1 (5 bases). The sequence came from a human donor with COVID-19, enrolled during active disease. The donor label of this sample is uncertain. The CDR3 spells CASSIVGDSLTGNTIYF. The CDR3 nucleotides read TGTGCCAGTAGTATAGTCGGAGACAGCCTAACTGGAAACACCATATATTTT.